This T cell receptor (beta chain) was sequenced in a study of cytomegalovirus exposure and HLA in healthy donors. Study details: HLA-typed donors were the source of roughly 85 million unique TCRs held in an early data release. General study points: After further analysis at a later stage, 15,000 to 20,000 TCR beta sequences were associated with HLA alleles at 0.05 false discovery rate. The authors reported that TCR beta sequences could predict HLA-A and HLA-B alleles. These predictions were accurate for most subjects in the first cohort.

Notes on this clone: As yet, its antigen is unknown.

It was with 60 Vbeta and 13 Jbeta primers that the PCR ran. Sequenced by immunoSEQ multiplex PCR; TCRdb stores in-frame clones only, minus some. This sample has 200,000 to 250,000 clones; over 65% occur once, and the top ten carry 1% to 1.5%. The sequencing sample was made of PBMCs. This TCR derives from a human donor in good health.

Here the CDR3 DNA reads TGTGCCAGTAGTATTGGAGTCGGCAACACTAATGAAAAACTGTTTTTT. Residues: CASSIGVGNTNEKLFF. The chain is built from TRBV19 and TRBJ1-4; no reliable D call. The CDR3 has 16 amino acids. The ends were cut back, 3 bases at V and 2 bases at J, with 13 bases in the middle. Germline values: CDR1 LNHDA, CDR2 SQIVND (reference sequence).